This T cell receptor (beta chain) stems from a study of cytomegalovirus exposure and HLA in healthy donors (dated by TCRdb to about 2017). As for the study more broadly: An earlier analysis of approximately 640 of the donors reported 250 to 300 Gb of sequence data and around 120 million unique TCR beta sequences from about 200 million T cells. An early release that covered about 640 HLA-typed donors contained approximately 300 gigabases of sequencing data and tens of millions of unique TCR sequences. The genetic ancestry cluster associated with self-reported Caucasian donors included 81% of the approximately 410 genotyped donors. The aim of the study was to test whether cataloging public T cell receptors could identify signatures of past pathogen exposure. The T cell repertoires of about 700 subjects were profiled by immunosequencing and related to cytomegalovirus serostatus. A separate validation cohort of over a hundred different subjects was used in addition to the 666-subject first cohort. The study combined high-throughput TCR immunosequencing, statistical association of individual TCRs with disease status, and machine learning to predict cytomegalovirus infection status. A later analysis re-examined previously published TCR beta repertoires from hundreds of donors and added high-resolution HLA genotyping to investigate patterns of TCR occurrence. Rather than using new phenotypic data, the later analysis identified candidate immune exposures from TCR beta sequences and from how often those sequences occurred across donors. To decide whether each TCR beta V gene segment behaved as functional or pseudogenic, an earlier analysis of approximately 600 of the donors relied on high-throughput TCR beta sequencing. Alongside the repertoire data, information on donor age, sex, ethnicity and CMV serostatus was compiled. Genome-wide SNP genotypes for about three fifths of the roughly 700 donors were used in a later genetic analysis, which treated that subset as a discovery cohort. Every repertoire in the discovery cohort had been generated on one and the same sequencing platform. Class I and class II HLA loci were covered by the typing at four-digit resolution. The number of typed donors differed by locus: roughly 620-640 for A, B, C, DRB1 and DQB1; roughly 510 for DQA1; roughly 600 for DPA1; and roughly 490 for DPB1. Roughly 5 DR-DQ haplotypes were handled as single units for association and clustering, since linkage in the cohort was strong. Among about 360 genotyped donors of the cohort, an average of around 240,000 unique TCR beta nucleotide sequences were sequenced per donor, roughly 18% of them non-productive.

To note about this clone: This receptor's antigen is unknown. Within one base of it there is no much larger clone, and no base qualities were kept.

Library preparation used the immunoSEQ multiplex PCR assay. A mixture of 60 forward primers for TCR Vbeta segments and 13 reverse primers for TCR Jbeta segments was used in the multiplex PCR. Amplification of the CDR3 region of rearranged TCR beta genes was performed with a multiplex PCR assay on genomic DNA. On the Illumina HiSeq System, the amplified TCR beta libraries were sequenced as 87-base-pair reads. In the original analysis: Across the roughly 670 repertoires, a later analysis counted 78 million or so unique TCR beta chains, some 11 million of which were shared by at least two donors. A nearest-neighbor algorithm error-corrected the raw reads and collapsed the reads into unique sequences, merging closely related sequences to remove PCR and sequencing errors. To assign V, D and J gene segments, CDR3 sequences were aligned to IMGT reference sequences. For a sequence to be retained, a match of at least six nucleotides to both a V gene segment and a J gene segment was required. A rearrangement counted as productive if the CDR3 had no stop codons and remained in frame with V and J, and every other rearrangement counted as non-productive. CDR3 was defined by IMGT convention, running from the second conserved V-encoded cysteine to the conserved J-encoded phenylalanine. The earlier analysis of fewer than 700 of the donors excluded sequences that lacked an unambiguous match to a single V gene segment. An earlier analysis of 500 to 600 of the donors classified V segments as functional when productive rearrangements were above 56.7% and as segregating when the standard deviation between donors was above 5%. A statistical classification framework was built for diagnosing cytomegalovirus status from the catalog of TCR beta chain sequences. A later analysis assigned V and J genes by comparing TCR nucleotide sequences with IMGT/GENE-DB human TR gene sequences. A later analysis assigned CDR3 sequences and most-parsimonious VDJ recombination scenarios with the TCRdist pipeline. In a later analysis, each TCR beta chain was defined by its CDR3 amino acid sequence together with its V-gene family, and reads without a unique V-gene family were excluded. To address suspected cross-contamination and a sequencing artifact, a later analysis removed approximately 600 highly shared, low-generation-probability nucleotide sequences. In a later analysis, a clonal expansion index was calculated for each public chain from normalized within-repertoire ranks of inferred template counts. A later analysis computed generation probabilities with a VDJ recombination model fitted to out-of-frame rearrangements, and checked the results against IGoR. In a later analysis, TCR-TCR, TCR-HLA and TCR-CMV co-occurrence was scored with hypergeometric tests, and a repertoire-size bias correction was applied to TCR pairs. A later analysis estimated false discovery rates by permuting HLA or CMV assignments 20 times. In a later analysis, co-occurring TCRs were grouped with DBSCAN, and TCRdist sequence similarity was added when clustering was performed within HLA-allele-positive subsets. Repertoires with fewer than 30,000 or more than 120,000 public chains were left out of co-occurrence clustering, as were five repertoires with anomalous nucleotide sharing. This immuneACCESS table, as held by TCRdb, lists in-frame sequences with V and J called but not all clones. Of the missing ones, under half trace to an unresolved V gene in checked studies; the others have no known cause. V and J calls and clone size come straight from that table; D and trimming were deduced from the DNA. For this sample the table gives over 75,000 clones, of which about 80% were detected only once. In total, the top ten clones hold over 15% of the sample.

The cohort consisted of hundreds of healthy bone marrow donors. Cohort members were all nominally healthy when sampled, although unrecorded immune exposures were likely present. The donor was CMV seropositive and belonged to the group of 270 or so seropositive cohort members. Each donor provided a peripheral blood sample, and peripheral blood mononuclear cells were used for TCR beta sequencing. Genomic DNA extraction from the blood cell samples was performed with the Qiagen DNeasy Blood Extraction Kit. Taken from the germline V gene (reference sequence), the CDR1 and CDR2 loops are MNHNY and SVGAGI. There are 15 amino acids in the CDR3, from cysteine to phenylalanine inclusive. Only the CDR3 portion is preserved as DNA: 45 bases, with reading frame beginning at the first base. Between the V and J ends, shortened by 0 bases and 5 bases respectively, the junction contains 10 bases. Paper-wide results and their limitations: Because counts were too low, seventeen rarely observed V segments, including chromosome 9 orphons, were excluded from the earlier analysis of several hundred of the donors. A later analysis found that HLA-associated TCR beta chains were more clonally expanded and had lower generation probabilities than equally common non-associated chains. Most TCR sequences were observed very rarely across donors, whereas some public TCRs were present in many individuals. According to the authors, the approach could potentially be generalized to other disease states and immunological phenotypes. In a later analysis, around 17,000 TCR beta sequences were associated with specific HLA alleles at a false discovery rate of 0.05. According to a later genetic analysis, donors in an Asian-associated ancestry cluster had fewer N-insertions in productive TCRs than the approximately 700-donor mean. When HLA alleles, especially DR and DQ, strongly co-occurred, attributing TCR associations to individual alleles was difficult. In a later genetic analysis, a missense DCLRE1C variant was associated with V-gene and J-gene trimming of TCR beta chains, and the association was replicated in an independent cohort. In an earlier analysis of a few hundred of the donors, most TCR beta V segments were observed in productive rearrangements about 90% or about 30% of the time, broadly matching IMGT annotations. For the cohort, immune exposure information was limited to CMV serostatus. The classifier was reported to diagnose cytomegalovirus status with high specificity and sensitivity in both the original cohort and the validation cohort. The presence/absence analyses assumed that sequencing depth was roughly uniform across donors, and that assumption may not be true. In vitro tests confirmed that a few of the cytomegalovirus-associated TCR beta chains recognize cytomegalovirus antigens. The 87-base-pair reads could not distinguish some IMGT-functional V segments, including TRBV6-2 and TRBV6-3, so those segments were excluded. A total of around 150 TCR beta chains were listed by the study as associated with cytomegalovirus. A cluster of highly shared sequence variants was judged likely to be a technical artifact of the sequencing pipeline. Correlated functional status among segregating V segments might be attributable to linkage disequilibrium, but an unknown experimental factor could not be ruled out. Because HLA typing was unavailable for some donors at each locus, only the typed subset was used in association tests. A further reported finding was that TCR beta sequences accurately predicted the HLA-A and HLA-B alleles for most subjects in the first cohort. In a later analysis, most CMV-associated TCR beta chains were found to appear HLA-restricted, with HLA associations seemingly driven largely by CMV exposure. In a later analysis, TCR association rates were found to vary across HLA loci, with the most associated TCRs seen for DRB1 alleles and the fewest for HLA-C alleles. This cohort had only TCR beta chains sequenced, and the lack of alpha or paired-chain data limited which features could be detected. In a later analysis, several top co-occurrence clusters were reported to appear linked to parvovirus B19, influenza, CMV and Epstein-Barr virus.

The chain couples TRBV6-6 to TRBJ1-4, with TRBD1 perhaps the D gene, on 5 matching bases. This TCR came from a man aged 55 to 69 in good health and CMV-seropositive. The sequencing sample was made of PBMCs. CDR3 region: CASSYSDSPNEKLFF. The bases read TGTGCCAGCAGTTACTCTGACAGTCCCAATGAAAAACTGTTTTTT.